A selection of T cell receptor beta chains follows, all from one sample in a study of identical twins. From the 5' RACE reads, TCRdb called clonotypes with MiXCR, one entry per CDR3 protein. Found here are around 960,000 distinct CDR3 sequences, around an eighth of them singletons; the top ten hold about 1.5%. The same sample was also used in a study of yellow fever vaccine responses in identical twins.

Sequences were obtained from PBMCs. All receptors derive from a woman aged 18 to 35 in good health. Both conserved end residues are part of each CDR3. The D gene is left open where the match is weak. The size of a clone is reported for some rows only, either as once, few or many, or as a class for expanded clones.

V: TRBV9
size: -
J: TRBJ2-1
D: TRBD2
DNA: TGTGCCAGCAGCGTAGGTATGGGACTAGCCAGCGGGAGAGGGAACAATGAGCAGTTCTTC
CDR3: CASSVGMGLASGRGNNEQFF

V: TRBV29-1
size: few
J: TRBJ2-7
D: -
DNA: TGCAGCGCCGAAGGCCCCCCCCCGTACGAGCAGTACTTC
CDR3: CSAEGPPPYEQYF

V: TRBV3-1
size: few
J: TRBJ1-1
D: -
DNA: TGTGCCAGCAGCCAAGGCCCGGTGGAAGCTTTCTTT
CDR3: CASSQGPVEAFF

V: TRBV7-8
size: -
J: TRBJ2-1
D: TRBD2
DNA: TGTGCCAGCAGCTTAGTCGTAGCGGGGGGGGGGAATGAGCAGTTCTTC
CDR3: CASSLVVAGGGNEQFF

V: TRBV20-1
size: -
J: TRBJ2-5
D: TRBD2
DNA: TGCAGTGCTGAGGCCGGGACTAGCGGAAAAGAGACCCAGTACTTC
CDR3: CSAEAGTSGKETQYF

V: TRBV10-3
size: few
J: TRBJ1-6
D: TRBD1
DNA: TGTGCCATCAGTGAGTCAGGACAGGGTCACTCACCCCTCCACTTT
CDR3: CAISESGQGHSPLHF

V: TRBV5-1
size: few
J: TRBJ1-6
D: -
DNA: TGCGCCAGCAGCTCTAGTAATTCACCCCTCCACTTT
CDR3: CASSSSNSPLHF

V: TRBV3-1
size: many
J: TRBJ1-2
D: TRBD1
DNA: TGTGCCAGCAGAAGCGGACAGGGAGGTGGCTATGGCTACACCTTC
CDR3: CASRSGQGGGYGYTF

V: TRBV24-1
size: -
J: TRBJ2-1
D: -
DNA: TGTGCCACCATGGGCTTTGGGGCCATTGAGCAGTTCTTC
CDR3: CATMGFGAIEQFF

V: TRBV12-3/TRBV12-4
size: many
J: TRBJ2-7
D: -
DNA: TGTGCCAGCAGTTTAGCGGGCTACGAGCAGTACTTC
CDR3: CASSLAGYEQYF

V: TRBV11-2
size: few
J: TRBJ2-1
D: -
DNA: TGTGCCAGCAGCTTAGTAGGACAGTTTGATTCCTACAATGAGCAGTTCTTC
CDR3: CASSLVGQFDSYNEQFF

V: TRBV7-2
size: few
J: TRBJ2-2
D: -
DNA: TGTGCCAGCAGCCAAAGTATCACCGGGGAGCTGTTTTTT
CDR3: CASSQSITGELFF

V: TRBV7-2
size: -
J: TRBJ1-6
D: -
DNA: TGTGCCAGCAGCCCCTATGGCTCCTATAATTCACCCCTCCACTTT
CDR3: CASSPYGSYNSPLHF

V: TRBV7-2
size: many
J: TRBJ1-4
D: TRBD1
DNA: TGTGCCAGCAGCTTAGCCCGGGACAGGAGAAGGGCTAATGAAAAACTGTTTTTT
CDR3: CASSLARDRRRANEKLFF

V: TRBV5-1
size: few
J: TRBJ2-3
D: -
DNA: TGCGCCAGCAGCTTAATGACAACTAGCACAGATACGCAGTATTTT
CDR3: CASSLMTTSTDTQYF

V: TRBV20-1
size: -
J: TRBJ2-2
D: -
DNA: TGCAGTGCTAGAGTGGGACTCGAGCTGTTTTTT
CDR3: CSARVGLELFF

V: TRBV20-1
size: -
J: TRBJ1-1
D: -
DNA: TGCAGTGCTAGAGGGTACGGATCGAACACTGAAGCTTTCTTT
CDR3: CSARGYGSNTEAFF

V: TRBV28
size: few
J: TRBJ2-5
D: -
DNA: TGTGCCACCAAACAGGGTCGTCGTCGGCTTGAGACCCAGTACTTC
CDR3: CATKQGRRRLETQYF

V: TRBV19
size: few
J: TRBJ2-3
D: -
DNA: TGTGCCAGTAGTAATCCTAGCGCTTATAGCACAGATACGCAGTATTTT
CDR3: CASSNPSAYSTDTQYF

V: TRBV7-9
size: many
J: TRBJ2-6
D: -
DNA: TGTGCCAGCAGCTTAGAACGGTACTCTGGGGCCAACGTCCTGACTTTC
CDR3: CASSLERYSGANVLTF

V: TRBV4-2
size: -
J: TRBJ2-3
D: TRBD2
DNA: TGTGCCAGCAGCCAAGGGGTCAGCGGGGGCAACACAGATACGCAGTATTTT
CDR3: CASSQGVSGGNTDTQYF

V: TRBV28
size: -
J: TRBJ2-7
D: -
DNA: TGTGCCAGCAGTTTTCCTCTGGCCTACGAGCAGTACTTC
CDR3: CASSFPLAYEQYF

V: TRBV10-3
size: few
J: TRBJ2-1
D: -
DNA: TGTGCCGCCTCCCCAGCGGGCCAGAGAGGCGTGGAGCAGTTCTTC
CDR3: CAASPAGQRGVEQFF

V: TRBV7-2
size: -
J: TRBJ1-2
D: TRBD1
DNA: TGTGCCAGCAGCTTAGCTATCGGACAGGGGGCGTTATGGCCTAACTATGGCTACACCTTC
CDR3: CASSLAIGQGALWPNYGYTF

V: TRBV9
size: few
J: TRBJ2-5
D: TRBD2
DNA: TGTGCCAGCAGCTCCGGGACTAGCGGAATCCAAGAGACCCAGTACTTC
CDR3: CASSSGTSGIQETQYF

V: TRBV6-5
size: -
J: TRBJ2-3
D: TRBD1
DNA: TGTGCCAGCAGCTACTCGGGACAGGGGGCCTCGACAGATACGCAGTATTTT
CDR3: CASSYSGQGASTDTQYF

V: TRBV27
size: -
J: TRBJ2-2
D: -
DNA: TGTGCCAGCAGTTCCCGACTAGTAGCCGGGGAGCTGTTTTTT
CDR3: CASSSRLVAGELFF

V: TRBV7-8
size: -
J: TRBJ2-3
D: TRBD1
DNA: TGTGCCAGCAGCTTAGTGAGGACAGGGGTTACAGATACGCAGTATTTT
CDR3: CASSLVRTGVTDTQYF

V: TRBV5-1
size: -
J: TRBJ2-1
D: -
DNA: TGCGCCAGCAGCTTTACAGAGTACAATGAGCAGTTCTTC
CDR3: CASSFTEYNEQFF

V: TRBV9
size: -
J: TRBJ2-7
D: TRBD1
DNA: TGTGCCAGCAGCCAGGATGGCGGACAGGGGGCCTACGAGCAGTACTTC
CDR3: CASSQDGGQGAYEQYF

V: TRBV10-3
size: -
J: TRBJ1-2
D: -
DNA: TGTGCCATCAGTGACTCGACAAACGGCAACTATGGCTACACCTTC
CDR3: CAISDSTNGNYGYTF

V: TRBV3-1
size: -
J: TRBJ1-6
D: TRBD1
DNA: TGTGCCAGCAGCCATTGGGACAGGGGTGAGAATTCACCCCTCCACTTT
CDR3: CASSHWDRGENSPLHF

V: TRBV20-1
size: few
J: TRBJ1-2
D: -
DNA: TGCAGTGCTAGGGCCCCCGGGGCCCTAGGCTACACCTTC
CDR3: CSARAPGALGYTF

V: TRBV5-1
size: many
J: TRBJ2-5
D: -
DNA: TGCGCCAGCAGCACTACAGGGTCCCAAGAGACCCAGTACTTC
CDR3: CASSTTGSQETQYF

V: TRBV12-3/TRBV12-4
size: few
J: TRBJ1-3
D: -
DNA: TGTGCCAGCAGTTTGCCCGGGTTGAGAAACACCATATATTTT
CDR3: CASSLPGLRNTIYF

V: TRBV10-1
size: few
J: TRBJ2-1
D: -
DNA: TGCGCCAGCAGTGACCTTCGAGGGGGGGTTAATAATGAGCAGTTCTTC
CDR3: CASSDLRGGVNNEQFF

V: TRBV2
size: -
J: TRBJ2-3
D: -
DNA: TGTGCCAGCAGTTCGGAGGTTACGCAGTATTTT
CDR3: CASSSEVTQYF

V: TRBV28
size: few
J: TRBJ2-1
D: -
DNA: TGTGCCAGCAACGGGCGCTCCCTCTACAATGAGCAGTTCTTC
CDR3: CASNGRSLYNEQFF

V: TRBV9
size: few
J: TRBJ2-3
D: -
DNA: TGTGCCAGCAGCGTAGAGGGTGCAGTCACAGATACGCAGTATTTT
CDR3: CASSVEGAVTDTQYF

V: TRBV6-5
size: -
J: TRBJ2-3
D: -
DNA: TGTGCCAGCAGTCACGGAGGGGTGGAGGTCACAGATACGCAGTATTTT
CDR3: CASSHGGVEVTDTQYF

V: TRBV7-7
size: many
J: TRBJ2-6
D: -
DNA: TGTGCCATCCCGGACAGCACCTCTGGGGCCAACGTCCTGACTTTC
CDR3: CAIPDSTSGANVLTF

V: TRBV6-5
size: many
J: TRBJ2-3
D: -
DNA: TGTGCCAGCAGTTACGACACAGATACGCAGTATTTT
CDR3: CASSYDTDTQYF

V: TRBV5-6
size: -
J: TRBJ2-1
D: TRBD2
DNA: TGTGCCAGCCGTAGGCGGGGGGGCCGAAATGAGCAGTTCTTC
CDR3: CASRRRGGRNEQFF

V: TRBV25-1
size: many
J: TRBJ2-7
D: TRBD1
DNA: TGTGCCAGCTCGACAGGGATCTCCTACGAGCAGTACTTC
CDR3: CASSTGISYEQYF

V: TRBV3-1
size: few
J: TRBJ2-6
D: TRBD1
DNA: TGTGCCAGCAGCCCGGTTCCCGGGACAGGGGGCTCTGGGGCCAACGTCCTGACTTTC
CDR3: CASSPVPGTGGSGANVLTF

V: TRBV6-6
size: -
J: TRBJ2-5
D: -
DNA: TGTGCCAGCAGTCAGAGTGTAGAGACCCAGTACTTC
CDR3: CASSQSVETQYF

V: TRBV5-1
size: -
J: TRBJ1-3
D: TRBD1
DNA: TGCGCCAGCAGCACGGACAGGGTACCTGGAAACACCATATATTTT
CDR3: CASSTDRVPGNTIYF

V: TRBV14
size: -
J: TRBJ1-1
D: -
DNA: TGTGCCAGCAGCGCGGGACGCTCTACCACAGCTTTCTTT
CDR3: CASSAGRSTTAFF

V: TRBV2
size: -
J: TRBJ2-1
D: -
DNA: TGTGCCACCAACGGGCGCCTCTCCTACAATGAGCAGTTCTTC
CDR3: CATNGRLSYNEQFF

V: TRBV6-4
size: -
J: TRBJ1-3
D: -
DNA: TGTGCCAGCAGTCCGGACGGTGACTCTGGAAACACCATATATTTT
CDR3: CASSPDGDSGNTIYF

V: TRBV20-1
size: -
J: TRBJ2-3
D: -
DNA: TGCAGTGCTAGAGATCGGCGGAGCACAGATACGCAGTATTTT
CDR3: CSARDRRSTDTQYF

V: TRBV3-1
size: -
J: TRBJ1-4
D: -
DNA: TGTGCCAGCAGCCAAGTGGGACGACGGTCTGAAAAACTGTTTTTT
CDR3: CASSQVGRRSEKLFF

V: TRBV10-3
size: few
J: TRBJ2-7
D: TRBD1
DNA: TGTGCCGCCCTGGGCCTTATTGGGGACAGGGGCGTCTACGAGCAGTACTTC
CDR3: CAALGLIGDRGVYEQYF

V: TRBV21-1
size: -
J: TRBJ2-7
D: -
DNA: TGTGCCAGCAGCAAAGTTAGGATCCCCTACGAGCAGTACTTC
CDR3: CASSKVRIPYEQYF